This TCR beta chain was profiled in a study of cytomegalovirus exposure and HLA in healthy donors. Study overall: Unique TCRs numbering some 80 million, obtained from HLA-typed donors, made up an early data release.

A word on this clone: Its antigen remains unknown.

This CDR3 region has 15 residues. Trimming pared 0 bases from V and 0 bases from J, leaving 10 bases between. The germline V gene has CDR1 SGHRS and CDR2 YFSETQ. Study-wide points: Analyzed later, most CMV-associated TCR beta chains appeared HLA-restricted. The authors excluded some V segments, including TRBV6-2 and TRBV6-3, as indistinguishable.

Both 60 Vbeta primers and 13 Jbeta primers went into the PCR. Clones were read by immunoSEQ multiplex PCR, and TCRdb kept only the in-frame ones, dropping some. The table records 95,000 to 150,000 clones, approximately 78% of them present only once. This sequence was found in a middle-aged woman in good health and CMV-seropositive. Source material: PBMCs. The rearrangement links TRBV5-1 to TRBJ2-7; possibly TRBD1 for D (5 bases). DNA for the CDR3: TGCGCCAGCAGCTTGGAGGGGCCTCACTCCTACGAGCAGTACTTC. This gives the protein CASSLEGPHSYEQYF.